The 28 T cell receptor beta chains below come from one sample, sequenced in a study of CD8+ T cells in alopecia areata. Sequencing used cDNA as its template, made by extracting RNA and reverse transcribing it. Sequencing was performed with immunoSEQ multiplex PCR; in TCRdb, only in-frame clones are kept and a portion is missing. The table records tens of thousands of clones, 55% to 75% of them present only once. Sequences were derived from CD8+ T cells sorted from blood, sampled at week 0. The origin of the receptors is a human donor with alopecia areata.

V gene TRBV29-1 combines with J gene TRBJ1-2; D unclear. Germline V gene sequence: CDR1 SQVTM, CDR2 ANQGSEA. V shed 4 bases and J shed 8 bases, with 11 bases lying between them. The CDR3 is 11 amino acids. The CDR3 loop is CSVAVGDGYTF. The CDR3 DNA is TGCAGCGTTGCCGTGGGTGACGGCTACACCTTC.

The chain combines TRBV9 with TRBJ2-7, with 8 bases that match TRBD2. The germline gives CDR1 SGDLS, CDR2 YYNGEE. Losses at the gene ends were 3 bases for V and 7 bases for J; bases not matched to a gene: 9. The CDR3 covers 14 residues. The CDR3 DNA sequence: TGTGCCAGCAGCGATAGCGGGACCCCTCGGGAGCAGTACTTC. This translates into CASSDSGTPREQYF.

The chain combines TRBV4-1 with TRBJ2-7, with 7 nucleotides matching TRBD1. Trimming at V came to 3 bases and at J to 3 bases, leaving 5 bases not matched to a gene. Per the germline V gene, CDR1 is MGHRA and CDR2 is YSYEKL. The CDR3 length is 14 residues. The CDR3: CASSQTGLGYEQYF. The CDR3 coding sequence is TGCGCCAGCAGCCAGACAGGGTTAGGCTACGAGCAGTACTTC.

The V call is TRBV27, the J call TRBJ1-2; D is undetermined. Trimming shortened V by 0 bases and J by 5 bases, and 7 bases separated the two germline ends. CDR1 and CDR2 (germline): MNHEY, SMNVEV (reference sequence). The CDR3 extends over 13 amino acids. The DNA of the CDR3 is TGTGCCAGCAGTTTATCGGTTGATTATGGCTACACCTTC. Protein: CASSLSVDYGYTF.

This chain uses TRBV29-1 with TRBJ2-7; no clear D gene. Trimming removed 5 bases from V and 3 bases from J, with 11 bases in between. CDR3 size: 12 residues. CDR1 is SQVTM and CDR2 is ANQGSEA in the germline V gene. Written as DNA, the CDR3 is TGCAGCGTTTCCATACAAGTCTACGAGCAGTACTTC. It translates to CSVSIQVYEQYF.

In nucleotides, the CDR3 is TGTGCCAGCAGCTTCGACACCACAGATACGCAGTATTTT. It yields the protein CASSFDTTDTQYF. The gene calls are TRBV11-1 and TRBJ2-3, with D hard to call. The CDR3 length is 13 residues. Trimming took off 3 bases at V and 2 bases at J, with 6 bases between the two ends. CDR1 SGHAT and CDR2 FQDESV come from the germline V gene (reference sequence). Drawing the rest from reference TRBV11-1 and TRBJ2-3, the complete variable domain is EAEVAQSPRYKITEKSQAVAFWCDPISGHATLYWYRQILGQGPELLVQFQDESVVDDSQLPKDRFSAERLKGVDSTLKIQPAELGDSAMYLCASSFDTTDTQYFGPGTRLTVL.

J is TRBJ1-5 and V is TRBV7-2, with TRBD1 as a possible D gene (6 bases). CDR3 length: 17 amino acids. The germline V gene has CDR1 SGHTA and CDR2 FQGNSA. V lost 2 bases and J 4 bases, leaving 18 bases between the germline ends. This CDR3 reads CASSLRVVQGGNQPQHF. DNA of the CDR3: TGTGCCAGCAGCTTAAGGGTGGTACAGGGTGGGAATCAGCCCCAGCATTTT.

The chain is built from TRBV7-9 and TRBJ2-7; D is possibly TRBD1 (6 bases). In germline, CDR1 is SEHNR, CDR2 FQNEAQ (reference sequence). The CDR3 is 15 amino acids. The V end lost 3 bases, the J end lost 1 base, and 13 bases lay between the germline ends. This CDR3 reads CASSFEIGGSYEQYF. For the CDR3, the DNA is TGTGCCAGCAGCTTCGAGATAGGGGGATCCTACGAGCAGTACTTC.

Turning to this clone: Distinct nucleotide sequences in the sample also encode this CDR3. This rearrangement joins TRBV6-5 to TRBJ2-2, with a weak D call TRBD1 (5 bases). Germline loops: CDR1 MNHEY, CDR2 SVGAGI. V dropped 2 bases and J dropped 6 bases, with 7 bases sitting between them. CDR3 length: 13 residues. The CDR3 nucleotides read TGTGCCAGCAGTTACGAAGGGGCCGGGGAGCTGTTTTTT. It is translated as CASSYEGAGELFF.

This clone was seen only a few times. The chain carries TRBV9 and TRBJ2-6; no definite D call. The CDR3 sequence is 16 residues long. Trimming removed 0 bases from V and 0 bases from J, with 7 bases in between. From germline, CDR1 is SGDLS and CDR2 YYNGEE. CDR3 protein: CASSVDFDSGANVLTF. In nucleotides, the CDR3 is TGTGCCAGCAGCGTAGACTTTGACTCTGGGGCCAACGTCCTGACTTTC.

The CDR3 bases are TGCAGCGTTGAAGACGGAATAGAGACAGGAAACTATGGCTACACCTTC. This gives the protein CSVEDGIETGNYGYTF. The rearrangement links TRBV29-1 to TRBJ1-2, with a tentative D call TRBD1 (6 bases). The CDR3 is made up of 16 amino acids. Germline V gene lookup returns CDR1 SQVTM and CDR2 ANQGSEA. V dropped 0 bases and J dropped 2 bases, with 16 bases sitting between them.

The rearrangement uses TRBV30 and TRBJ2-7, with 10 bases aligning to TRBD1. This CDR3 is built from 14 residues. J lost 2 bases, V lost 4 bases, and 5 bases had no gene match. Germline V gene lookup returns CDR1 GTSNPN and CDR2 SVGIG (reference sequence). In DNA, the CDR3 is TGTGCCTGGACGCCCGGGACAGGGGCCTACGAGCAGTACTTC. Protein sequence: CAWTPGTGAYEQYF.

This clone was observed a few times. CDR3: CASSSTLAGGYQETQYF. CDR3 nucleotide sequence: TGTGCCAGCAGCTCGACCCTAGCGGGGGGATACCAAGAGACCCAGTACTTC. The chain employs TRBV7-9 and TRBJ2-5; 11 bases are shared with TRBD2. Germline V gives CDR1 SEHNR, CDR2 FQNEAQ (reference sequence). V trimming: 4 bases; J trimming: 0 bases; junction bases outside the gene matches: 7. The CDR3 consists of 17 residues.

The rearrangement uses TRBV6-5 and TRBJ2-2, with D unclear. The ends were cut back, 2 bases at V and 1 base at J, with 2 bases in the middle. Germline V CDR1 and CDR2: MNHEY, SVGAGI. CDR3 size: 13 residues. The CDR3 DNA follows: TGTGCCAGCAGTTACCAGAACACCGGGGAGCTGTTTTTT. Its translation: CASSYQNTGELFF.

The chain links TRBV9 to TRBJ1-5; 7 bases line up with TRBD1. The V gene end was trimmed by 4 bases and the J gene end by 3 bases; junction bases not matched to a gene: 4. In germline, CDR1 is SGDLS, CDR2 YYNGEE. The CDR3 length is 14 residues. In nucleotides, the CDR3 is TGTGCCAGCAGCCCTGGGACAGTCAATCAGCCCCAGCATTTT. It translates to CASSPGTVNQPQHF.

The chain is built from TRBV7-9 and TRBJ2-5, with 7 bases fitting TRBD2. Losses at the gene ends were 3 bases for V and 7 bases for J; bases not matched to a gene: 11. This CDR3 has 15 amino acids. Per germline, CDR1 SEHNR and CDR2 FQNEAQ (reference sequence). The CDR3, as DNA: TGTGCCAGCAGCTTCTCCCGGGACGGCGGGGGGACCCAGTACTTC. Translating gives CASSFSRDGGGTQYF.

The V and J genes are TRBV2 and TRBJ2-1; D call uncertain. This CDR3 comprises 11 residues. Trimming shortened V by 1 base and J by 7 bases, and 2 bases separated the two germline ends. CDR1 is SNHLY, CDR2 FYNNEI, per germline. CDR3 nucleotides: TGTGCCAGCAGTGAAGTAAATGAGCAGTTCTTC. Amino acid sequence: CASSEVNEQFF.

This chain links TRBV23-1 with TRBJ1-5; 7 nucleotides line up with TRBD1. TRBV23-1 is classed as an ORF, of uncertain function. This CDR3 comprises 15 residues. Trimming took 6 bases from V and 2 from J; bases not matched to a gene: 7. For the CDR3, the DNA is TGCGCCAGCAGAGGGGGCAAAGGGGGCAATCAGCCCCAGCATTTT. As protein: CASRGGKGGNQPQHF.

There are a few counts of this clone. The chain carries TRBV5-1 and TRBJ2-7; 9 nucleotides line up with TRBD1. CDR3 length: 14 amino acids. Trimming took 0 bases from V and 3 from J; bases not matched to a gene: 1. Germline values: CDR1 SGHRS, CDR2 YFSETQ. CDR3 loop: CASSLEGQGYEQYF. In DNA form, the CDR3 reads TGCGCCAGCAGCTTGGAGGGACAGGGCTACGAGCAGTACTTC.

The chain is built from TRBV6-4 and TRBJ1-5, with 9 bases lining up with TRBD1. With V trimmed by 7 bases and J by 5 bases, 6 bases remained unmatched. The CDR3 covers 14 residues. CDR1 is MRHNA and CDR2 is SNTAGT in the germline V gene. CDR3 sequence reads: CASIPGQGYQPQHF. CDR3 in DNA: TGTGCCAGCATACCGGGACAGGGATATCAGCCCCAGCATTTT.

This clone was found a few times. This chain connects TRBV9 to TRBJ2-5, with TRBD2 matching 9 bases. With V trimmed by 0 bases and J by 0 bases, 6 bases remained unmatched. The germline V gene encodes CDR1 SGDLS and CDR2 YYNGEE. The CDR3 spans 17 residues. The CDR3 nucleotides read TGTGCCAGCAGCGTAGGGGTAGCGGGAGACTACCAAGAGACCCAGTACTTC. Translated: CASSVGVAGDYQETQYF.

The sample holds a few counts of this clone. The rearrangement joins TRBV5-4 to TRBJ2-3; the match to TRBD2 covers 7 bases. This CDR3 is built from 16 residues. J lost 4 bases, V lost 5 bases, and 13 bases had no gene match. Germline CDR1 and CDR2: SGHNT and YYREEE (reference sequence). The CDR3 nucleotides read TGTGCCAGCAGTAGGACTGGGGAGGGCCCGGCAGATACGCAGTATTTT. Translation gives CASSRTGEGPADTQYF.

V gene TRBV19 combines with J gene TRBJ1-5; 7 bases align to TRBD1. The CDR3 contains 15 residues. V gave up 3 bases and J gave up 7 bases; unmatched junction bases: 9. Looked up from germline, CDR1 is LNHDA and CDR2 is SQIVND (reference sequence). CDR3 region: CASSIGLTGHQPQHF. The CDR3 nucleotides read TGTGCCAGTAGTATCGGATTGACAGGGCACCAGCCCCAGCATTTT.

CDR3 loop: CASSLDQEYPPTQFF. CDR3 in DNA: TGTGCCAGCAGCTTAGATCAGGAGTATCCCCCCACGCAGTTCTTC. The V call is TRBV7-9, the J call TRBJ2-1, with D hard to call. The germline gives CDR1 SEHNR, CDR2 FQNEAQ (reference sequence). The CDR3 is made up of 15 amino acids. V was cut by 1 base and J by 12 bases, with 19 bases left in between.

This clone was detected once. The CDR3 bases are TGTGCCAGCGTCGAGACGACTAGCGGAATCACAGATACGCAGTATTTT. Amino acid sequence: CASVETTSGITDTQYF. The chain employs TRBV5-4 and TRBJ2-3, with 9 bases aligning to TRBD2. The germline gives CDR1 SGHNT, CDR2 YYREEE (reference sequence). The V gene end was trimmed by 7 bases and the J gene end by 2 bases; junction bases not matched to a gene: 11. This CDR3 has 16 residues.

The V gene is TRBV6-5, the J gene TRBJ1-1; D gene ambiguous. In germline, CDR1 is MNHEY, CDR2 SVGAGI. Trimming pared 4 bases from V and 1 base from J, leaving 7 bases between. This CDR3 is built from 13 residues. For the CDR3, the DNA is TGTGCCAGCAGTTTTGTTGGGAACACTGAAGCTTTCTTT. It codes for CASSFVGNTEAFF.

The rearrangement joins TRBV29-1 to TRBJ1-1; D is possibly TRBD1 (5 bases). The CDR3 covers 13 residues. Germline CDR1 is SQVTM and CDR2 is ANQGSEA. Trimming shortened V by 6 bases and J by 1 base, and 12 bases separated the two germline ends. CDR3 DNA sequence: TGCAGCGTCCTTACAGGCAGGAACACTGAAGCTTTCTTT. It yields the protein CSVLTGRNTEAFF.

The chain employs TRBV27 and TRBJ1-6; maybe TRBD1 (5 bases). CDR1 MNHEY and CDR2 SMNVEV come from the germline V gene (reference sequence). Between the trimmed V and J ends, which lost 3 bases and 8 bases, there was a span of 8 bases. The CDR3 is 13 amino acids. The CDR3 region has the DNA TGTGCCAGCAGTTTGTCGGGGGATTCACCCCTCCACTTT. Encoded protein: CASSLSGDSPLHF.